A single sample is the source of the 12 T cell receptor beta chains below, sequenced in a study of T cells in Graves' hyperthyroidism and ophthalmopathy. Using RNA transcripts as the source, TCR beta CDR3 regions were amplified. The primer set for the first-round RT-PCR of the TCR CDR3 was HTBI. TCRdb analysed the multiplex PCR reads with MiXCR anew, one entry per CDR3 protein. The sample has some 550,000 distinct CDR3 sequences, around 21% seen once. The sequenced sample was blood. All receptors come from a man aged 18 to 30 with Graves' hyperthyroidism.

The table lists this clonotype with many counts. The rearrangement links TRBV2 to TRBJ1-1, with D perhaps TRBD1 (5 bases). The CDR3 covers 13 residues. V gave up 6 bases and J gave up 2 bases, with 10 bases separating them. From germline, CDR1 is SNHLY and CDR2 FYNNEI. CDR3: CASRTEANTEAFF. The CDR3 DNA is TGTGCCAGCAGGACAGAGGCTAACACTGAAGCTTTCTTT. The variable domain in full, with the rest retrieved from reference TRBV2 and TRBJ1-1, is EPEVTQTPSHQVTQMGQEVILRCVPISNHLYFYWYRQILGQKVEFLVSFYNNEISEKSEIFDDQFSVERPDGSNFTLKIRSTKLEDSAMYFCASRTEANTEAFFGQGTRLTVV.

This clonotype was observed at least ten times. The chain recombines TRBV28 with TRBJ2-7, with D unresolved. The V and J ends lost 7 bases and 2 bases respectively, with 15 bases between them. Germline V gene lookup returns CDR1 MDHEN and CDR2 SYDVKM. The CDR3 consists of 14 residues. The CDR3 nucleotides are TGTGCCAGCACCCCCACAGATTTTCCCTACGAGCAGTACTTC. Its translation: CASTPTDFPYEQYF.

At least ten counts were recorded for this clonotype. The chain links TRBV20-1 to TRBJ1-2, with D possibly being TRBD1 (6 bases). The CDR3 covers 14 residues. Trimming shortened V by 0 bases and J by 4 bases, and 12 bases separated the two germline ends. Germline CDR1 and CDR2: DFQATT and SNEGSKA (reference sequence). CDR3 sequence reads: CSARDGDIFYGYTF. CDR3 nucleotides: TGCAGTGCTAGAGATGGGGACATCTTCTATGGCTACACCTTC.

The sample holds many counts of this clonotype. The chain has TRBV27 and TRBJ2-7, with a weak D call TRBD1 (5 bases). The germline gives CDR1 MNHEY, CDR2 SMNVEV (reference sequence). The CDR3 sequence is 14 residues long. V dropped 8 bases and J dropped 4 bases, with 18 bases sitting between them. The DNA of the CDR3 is TGTGCCAGCGCCACAGGTCCAATACCTTACGAGCAGTACTTC. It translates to CASATGPIPYEQYF.

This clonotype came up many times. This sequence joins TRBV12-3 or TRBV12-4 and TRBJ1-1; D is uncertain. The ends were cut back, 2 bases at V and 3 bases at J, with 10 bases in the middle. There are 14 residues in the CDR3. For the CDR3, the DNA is TGTGCCAGCAGTTTAATTCCAGGAGACACTGAAGCTTTCTTT. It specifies CASSLIPGDTEAFF.

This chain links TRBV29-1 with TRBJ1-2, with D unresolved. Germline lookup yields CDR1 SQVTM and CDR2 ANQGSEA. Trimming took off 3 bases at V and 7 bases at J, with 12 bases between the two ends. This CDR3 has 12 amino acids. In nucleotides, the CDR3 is TGCAGCGTTGATATTCGGGCCATTGGCTACACCTTC. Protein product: CSVDIRAIGYTF.

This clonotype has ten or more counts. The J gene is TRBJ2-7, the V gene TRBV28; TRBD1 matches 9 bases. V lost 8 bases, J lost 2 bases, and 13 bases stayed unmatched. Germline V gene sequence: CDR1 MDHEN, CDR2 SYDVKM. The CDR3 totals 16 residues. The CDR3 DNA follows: TGTGCCAGCGTGCCCTTGAGGCGGGACAGGGCCTACGAGCAGTACTTC. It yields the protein CASVPLRRDRAYEQYF.

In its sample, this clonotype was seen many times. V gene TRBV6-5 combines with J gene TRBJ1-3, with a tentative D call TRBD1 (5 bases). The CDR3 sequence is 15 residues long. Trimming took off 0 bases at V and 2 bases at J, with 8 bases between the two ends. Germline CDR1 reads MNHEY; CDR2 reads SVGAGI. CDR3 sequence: CASSYSSGTGNTIYF. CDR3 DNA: TGTGCCAGCAGTTACTCCTCAGGGACTGGAAACACCATATATTTT.

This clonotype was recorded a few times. The CDR3 DNA follows: TGTGCCAGCACCCGGGGGCTGGTCATGAACACCGGGGAGCTGTTTTTT. Its translation is CASTRGLVMNTGELFF. The V and J genes are TRBV11-1 and TRBJ2-2; TRBD1 or TRBD2 may be the D gene (6 bases each). The CDR3 loop spans 16 amino acids. With 7 bases removed from V and 1 base from J, the gap between germline ends came to 16 bases. Germline loops: CDR1 SGHAT, CDR2 FQDESV (reference sequence).

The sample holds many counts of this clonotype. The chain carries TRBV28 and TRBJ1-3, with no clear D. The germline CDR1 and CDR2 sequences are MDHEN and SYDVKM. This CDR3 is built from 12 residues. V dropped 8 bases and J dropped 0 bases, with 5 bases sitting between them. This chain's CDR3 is CASQVSGNTIYF. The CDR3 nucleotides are TGTGCCAGCCAGGTCTCTGGAAACACCATATATTTT.

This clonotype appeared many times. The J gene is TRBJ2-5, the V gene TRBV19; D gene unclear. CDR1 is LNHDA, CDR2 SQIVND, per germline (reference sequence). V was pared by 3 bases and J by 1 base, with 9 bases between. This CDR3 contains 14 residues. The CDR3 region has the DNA TGTGCCAGTAGTATTGGACGGGCCCAAGAGACCCAGTACTTC. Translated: CASSIGRAQETQYF. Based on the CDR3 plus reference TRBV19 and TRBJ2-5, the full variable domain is DGGITQSPKYLFRKEGQNVTLSCEQNLNHDAMYWYRQDPGQGLRLIYYSQIVNDFQKGDIAEGYSVSREKKESFPLTVTSAQKNPTAFYLCASSIGRAQETQYFGPGTRLLVL.

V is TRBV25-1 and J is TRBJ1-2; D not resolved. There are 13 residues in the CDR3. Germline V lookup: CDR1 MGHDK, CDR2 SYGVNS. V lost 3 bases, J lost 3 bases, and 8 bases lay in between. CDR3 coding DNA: TGTGCCAGCAGTGACGGTCCCTACTATGGCTACACCTTC. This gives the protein CASSDGPYYGYTF.